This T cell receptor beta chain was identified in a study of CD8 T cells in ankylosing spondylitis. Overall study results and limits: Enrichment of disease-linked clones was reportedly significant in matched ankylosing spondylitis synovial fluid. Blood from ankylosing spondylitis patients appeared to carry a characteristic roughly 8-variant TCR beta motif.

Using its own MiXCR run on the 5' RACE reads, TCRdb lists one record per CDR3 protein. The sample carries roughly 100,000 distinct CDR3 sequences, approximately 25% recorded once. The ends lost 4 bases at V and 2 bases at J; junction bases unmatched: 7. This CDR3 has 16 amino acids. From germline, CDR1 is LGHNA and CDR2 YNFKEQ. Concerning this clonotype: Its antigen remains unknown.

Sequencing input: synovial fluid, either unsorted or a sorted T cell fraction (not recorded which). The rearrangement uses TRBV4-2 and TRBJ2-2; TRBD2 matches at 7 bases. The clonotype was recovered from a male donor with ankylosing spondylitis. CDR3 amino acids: CASSPVGGINTGELFF. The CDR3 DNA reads TGTGCCAGCAGCCCAGTCGGGGGGATCAACACCGGGGAGCTGTTTTTT.